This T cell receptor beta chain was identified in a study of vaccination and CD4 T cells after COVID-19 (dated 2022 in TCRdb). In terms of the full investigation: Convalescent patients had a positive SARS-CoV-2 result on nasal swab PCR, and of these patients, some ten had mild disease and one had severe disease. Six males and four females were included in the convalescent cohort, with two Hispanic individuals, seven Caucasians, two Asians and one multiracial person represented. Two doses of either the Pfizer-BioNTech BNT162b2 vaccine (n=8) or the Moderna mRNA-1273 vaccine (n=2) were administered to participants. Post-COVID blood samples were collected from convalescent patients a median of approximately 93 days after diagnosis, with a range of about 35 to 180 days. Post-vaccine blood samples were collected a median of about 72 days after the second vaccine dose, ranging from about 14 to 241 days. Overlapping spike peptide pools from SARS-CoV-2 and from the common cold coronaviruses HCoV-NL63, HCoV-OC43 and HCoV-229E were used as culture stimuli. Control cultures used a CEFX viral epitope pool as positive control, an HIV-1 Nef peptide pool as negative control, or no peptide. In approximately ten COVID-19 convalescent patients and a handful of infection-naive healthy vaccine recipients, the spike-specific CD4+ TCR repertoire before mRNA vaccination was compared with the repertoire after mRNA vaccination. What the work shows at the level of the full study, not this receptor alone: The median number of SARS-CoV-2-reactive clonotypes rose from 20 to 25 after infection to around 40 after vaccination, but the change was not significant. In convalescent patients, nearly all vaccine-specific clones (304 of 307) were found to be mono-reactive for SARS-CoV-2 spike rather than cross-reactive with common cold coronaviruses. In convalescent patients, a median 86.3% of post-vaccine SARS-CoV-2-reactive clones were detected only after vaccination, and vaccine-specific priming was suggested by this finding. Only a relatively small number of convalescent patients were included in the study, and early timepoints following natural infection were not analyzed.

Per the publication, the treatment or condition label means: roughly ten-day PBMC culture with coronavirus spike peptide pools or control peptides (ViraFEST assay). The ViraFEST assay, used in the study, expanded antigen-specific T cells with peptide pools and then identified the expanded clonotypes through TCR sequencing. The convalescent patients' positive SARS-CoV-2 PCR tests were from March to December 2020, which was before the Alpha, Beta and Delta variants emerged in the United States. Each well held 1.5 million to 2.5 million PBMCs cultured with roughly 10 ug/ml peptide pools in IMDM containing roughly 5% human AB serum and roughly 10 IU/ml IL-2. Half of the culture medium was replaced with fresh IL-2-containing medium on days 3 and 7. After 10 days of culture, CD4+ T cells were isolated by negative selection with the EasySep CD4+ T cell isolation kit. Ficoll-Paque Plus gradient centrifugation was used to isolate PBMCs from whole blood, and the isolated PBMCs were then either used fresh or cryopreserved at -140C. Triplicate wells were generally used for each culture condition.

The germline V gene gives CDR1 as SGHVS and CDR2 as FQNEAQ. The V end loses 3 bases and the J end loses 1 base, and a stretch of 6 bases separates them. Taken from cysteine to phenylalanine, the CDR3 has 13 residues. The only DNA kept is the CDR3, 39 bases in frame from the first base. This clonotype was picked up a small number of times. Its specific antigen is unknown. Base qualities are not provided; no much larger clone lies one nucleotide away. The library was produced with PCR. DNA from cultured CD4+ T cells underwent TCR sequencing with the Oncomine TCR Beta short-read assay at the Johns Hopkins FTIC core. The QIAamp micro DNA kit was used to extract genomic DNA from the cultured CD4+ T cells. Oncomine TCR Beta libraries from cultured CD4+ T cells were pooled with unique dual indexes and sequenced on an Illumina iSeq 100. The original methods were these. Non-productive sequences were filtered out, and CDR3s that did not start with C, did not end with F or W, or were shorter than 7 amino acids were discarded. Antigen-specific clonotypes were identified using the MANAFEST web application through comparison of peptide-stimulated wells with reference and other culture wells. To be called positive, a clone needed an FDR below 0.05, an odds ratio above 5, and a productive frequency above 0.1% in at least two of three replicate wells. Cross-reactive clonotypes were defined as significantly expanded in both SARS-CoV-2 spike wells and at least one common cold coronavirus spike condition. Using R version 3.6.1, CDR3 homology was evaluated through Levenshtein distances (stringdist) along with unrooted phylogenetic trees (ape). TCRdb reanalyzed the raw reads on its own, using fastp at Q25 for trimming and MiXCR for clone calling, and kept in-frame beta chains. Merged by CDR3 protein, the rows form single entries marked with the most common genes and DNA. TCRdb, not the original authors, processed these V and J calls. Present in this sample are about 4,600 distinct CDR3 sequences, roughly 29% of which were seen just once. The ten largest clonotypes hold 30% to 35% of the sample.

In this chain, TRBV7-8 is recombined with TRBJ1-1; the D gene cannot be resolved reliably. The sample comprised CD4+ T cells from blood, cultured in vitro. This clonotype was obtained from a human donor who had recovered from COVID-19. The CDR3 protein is CASSLVRNTEAFF. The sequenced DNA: TGTGCCAGCAGCTTGGTCAGGAACACTGAAGCTTTCTTT. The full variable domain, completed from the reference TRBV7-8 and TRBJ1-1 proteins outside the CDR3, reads GAGVSQSPRYKVAKRGQDVALRCDPISGHVSLFWYQQALGQGPEFLTYFQNEAQLDKSGLPSDRFFAERPEGSVSTLKIQRTQQEDSAVYLCASSLVRNTEAFFGQGTRLTVV.